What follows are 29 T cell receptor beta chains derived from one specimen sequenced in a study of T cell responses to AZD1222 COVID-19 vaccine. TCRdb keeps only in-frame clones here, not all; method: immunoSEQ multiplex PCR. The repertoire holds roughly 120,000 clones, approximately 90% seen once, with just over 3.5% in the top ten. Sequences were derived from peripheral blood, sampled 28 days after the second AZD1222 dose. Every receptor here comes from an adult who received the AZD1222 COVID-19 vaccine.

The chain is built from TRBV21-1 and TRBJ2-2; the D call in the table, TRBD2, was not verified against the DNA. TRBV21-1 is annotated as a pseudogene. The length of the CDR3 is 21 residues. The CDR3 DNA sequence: TGTGCCAGCAGCAAAGAAGGATCCAGCGGGGGGGCTTCTACGTGCACCGGGGAGCTGTTTTTT. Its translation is CASSKEGSSGGASTCTGELFF.

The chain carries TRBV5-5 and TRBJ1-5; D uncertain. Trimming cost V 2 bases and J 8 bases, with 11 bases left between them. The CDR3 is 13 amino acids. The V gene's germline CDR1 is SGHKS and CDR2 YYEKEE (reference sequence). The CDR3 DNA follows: TGTGCCAGCAGCTTTTCCGAAAGAGAGCCCCAGCATTTT. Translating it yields CASSFSEREPQHF.

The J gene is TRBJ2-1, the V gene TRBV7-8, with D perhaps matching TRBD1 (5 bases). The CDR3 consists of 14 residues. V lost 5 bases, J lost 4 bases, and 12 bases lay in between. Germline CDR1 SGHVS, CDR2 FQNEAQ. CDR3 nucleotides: TGTGCCAGCAGCCACCCAGGGTGGTACAATGAGCAGTTCTTC. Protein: CASSHPGWYNEQFF.

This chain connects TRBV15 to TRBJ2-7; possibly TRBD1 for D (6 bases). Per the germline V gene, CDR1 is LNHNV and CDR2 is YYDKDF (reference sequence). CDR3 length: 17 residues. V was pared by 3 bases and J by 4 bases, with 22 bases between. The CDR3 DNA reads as TGTGCCACCAGCAGCGCTATCAGGCCGGGACACGGATACGAGCAGTACTTC. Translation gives CATSSAIRPGHGYEQYF.

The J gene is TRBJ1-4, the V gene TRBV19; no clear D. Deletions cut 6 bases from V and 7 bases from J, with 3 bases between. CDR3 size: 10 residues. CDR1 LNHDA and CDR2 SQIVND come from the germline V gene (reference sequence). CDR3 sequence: CASRGEKLFF. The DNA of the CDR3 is TGTGCCAGTAGGGGTGAAAAACTGTTTTTT.

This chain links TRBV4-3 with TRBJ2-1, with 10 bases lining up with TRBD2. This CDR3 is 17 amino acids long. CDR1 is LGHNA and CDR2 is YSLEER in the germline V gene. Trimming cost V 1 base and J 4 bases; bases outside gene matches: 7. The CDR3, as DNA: TGCGCCAGCAGCCAAGGGCGGCGAGCGGGAGGGTACAATGAGCAGTTCTTC. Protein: CASSQGRRAGGYNEQFF.

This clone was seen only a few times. CDR3 coding DNA: TGTGCCAGCAGCTCTTGGCGGAAGGGGGGGACAGCGGAGGGCAATGAGCAGTTCTTC. Amino acids: CASSSWRKGGTAEGNEQFF. The V call is TRBV5-6, the J call TRBJ2-1; D may correspond to TRBD1 or TRBD2 (7 bases each). The CDR3 has 19 residues. The V and J ends lost 3 bases and 6 bases respectively, with 28 bases between them. Germline-derived CDR1 and CDR2 are SGHDT and YYEEEE.

Written as DNA, the CDR3 is TGTGCCAGCAGCTCTGGACAGGGTACAAATCAGCCCCAGCATTTT. Its translation: CASSSGQGTNQPQHF. The genes are TRBV9 and TRBJ1-5, with 8 bases identical to TRBD1. This CDR3 has 15 residues. V shed 4 bases and J 4 bases; nucleotides not matched to a gene: 7. Germline V gene data show CDR1 as SGDLS and CDR2 as YYNGEE.

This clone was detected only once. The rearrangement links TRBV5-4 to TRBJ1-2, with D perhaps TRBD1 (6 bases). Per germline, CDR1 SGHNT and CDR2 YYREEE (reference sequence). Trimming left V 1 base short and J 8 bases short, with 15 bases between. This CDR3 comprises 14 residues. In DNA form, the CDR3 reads TGTGCCAGCAGCTTGCCAGGGGATCATTGGGGCTACACCTTC. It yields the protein CASSLPGDHWGYTF. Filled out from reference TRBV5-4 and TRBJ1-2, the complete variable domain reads ETGVTQSPTHLIKTRGQQVTLRCSSQSGHNTVSWYQQALGQGPQFIFQYYREEENGRGNFPPRFSGLQFPNYSSELNVNALELDDSALYLCASSLPGDHWGYTFGSGTRLTVV.

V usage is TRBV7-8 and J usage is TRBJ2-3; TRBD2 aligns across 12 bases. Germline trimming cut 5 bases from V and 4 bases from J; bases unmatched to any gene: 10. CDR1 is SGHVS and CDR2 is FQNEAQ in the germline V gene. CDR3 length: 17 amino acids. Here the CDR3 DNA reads TGTGCCAGCAGCCAGCCTAGCGGGAGGGCCAGGTCAGATACGCAGTATTTT. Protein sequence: CASSQPSGRARSDTQYF.

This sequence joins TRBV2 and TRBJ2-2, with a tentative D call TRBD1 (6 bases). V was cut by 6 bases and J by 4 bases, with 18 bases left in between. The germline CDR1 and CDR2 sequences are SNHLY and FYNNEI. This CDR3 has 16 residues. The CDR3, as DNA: TGTGCCAGCAGCTACGACAGGCTCACTCTCACCGGGGAGCTGTTTTTT. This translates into CASSYDRLTLTGELFF.

CDR3 amino acids: CASSLEGTMNTEAFF. The CDR3 DNA reads TGTGCCAGCAGCTTGGAAGGCACCATGAACACTGAAGCTTTCTTT. V usage is TRBV5-4 and J usage is TRBJ1-1; D is unclear. Trimming removed 0 bases at V and 0 bases at J, with 9 bases between. The length of the CDR3 is 15 residues. Germline lookup yields CDR1 SGHNT and CDR2 YYREEE (reference sequence).

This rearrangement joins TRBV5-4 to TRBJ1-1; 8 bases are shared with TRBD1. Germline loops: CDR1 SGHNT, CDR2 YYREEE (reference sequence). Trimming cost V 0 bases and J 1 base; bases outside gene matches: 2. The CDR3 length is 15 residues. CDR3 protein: CASSLGGTGNTEAFF. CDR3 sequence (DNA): TGTGCCAGCAGCTTGGGAGGGACAGGGAACACTGAAGCTTTCTTT.

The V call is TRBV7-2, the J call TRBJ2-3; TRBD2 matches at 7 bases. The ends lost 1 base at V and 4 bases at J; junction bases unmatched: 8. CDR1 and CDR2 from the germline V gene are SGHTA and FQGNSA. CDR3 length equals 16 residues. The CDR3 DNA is TGTGCCAGCAGCTTAGGCGGAGGGAGGGCGGCAGATACGCAGTATTTT. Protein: CASSLGGGRAADTQYF.

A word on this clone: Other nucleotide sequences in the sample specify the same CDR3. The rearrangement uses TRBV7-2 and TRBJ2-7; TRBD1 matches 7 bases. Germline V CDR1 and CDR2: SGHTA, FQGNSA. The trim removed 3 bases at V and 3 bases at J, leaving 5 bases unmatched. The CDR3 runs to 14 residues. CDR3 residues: CASSLVRQGYEQYF. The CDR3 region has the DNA TGTGCCAGCAGCTTGGTACGACAGGGCTACGAGCAGTACTTC.

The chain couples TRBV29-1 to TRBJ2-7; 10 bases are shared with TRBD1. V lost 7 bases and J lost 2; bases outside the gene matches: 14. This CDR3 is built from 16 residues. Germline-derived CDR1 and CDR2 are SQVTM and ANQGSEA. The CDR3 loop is CSAGTGTGALAYEQYF. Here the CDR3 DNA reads TGCAGCGCCGGAACCGGGACAGGGGCCCTAGCCTACGAGCAGTACTTC.

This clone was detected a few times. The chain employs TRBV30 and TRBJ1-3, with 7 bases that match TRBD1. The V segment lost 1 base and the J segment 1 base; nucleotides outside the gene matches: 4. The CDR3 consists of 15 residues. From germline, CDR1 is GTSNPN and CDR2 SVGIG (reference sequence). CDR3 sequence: CAWSGQGFSGNTIYF. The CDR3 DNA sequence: TGTGCCTGGAGTGGACAGGGCTTTTCTGGAAACACCATATATTTT. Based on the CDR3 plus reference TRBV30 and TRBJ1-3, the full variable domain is SQTIHQWPATLVQPVGSPLSLECTVEGTSNPNLYWYRQAAGRGLQLLFYSVGIGQISSEVPQNLSASRPQDRQFILSSKKLLLSDSGFYLCAWSGQGFSGNTIYFGEGSWLTVV.

The CDR3 reads CASSLVGTGGVNSPLHF. CDR3 in DNA: TGTGCCAGCAGCTTAGTAGGGACAGGGGGCGTTAATTCACCCCTCCACTTT. The chain uses TRBV7-2 and TRBJ1-6, with 12 bases matching TRBD1. CDR3 length: 17 amino acids. The germline V gene encodes CDR1 SGHTA and CDR2 FQGNSA. The V segment lost 1 base and the J segment 6 bases; nucleotides outside the gene matches: 4.

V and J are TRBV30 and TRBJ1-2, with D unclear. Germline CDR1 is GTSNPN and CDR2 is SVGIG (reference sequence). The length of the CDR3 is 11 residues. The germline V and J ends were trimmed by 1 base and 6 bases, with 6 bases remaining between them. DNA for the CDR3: TGTGCCTGGAGTGGTGGGGATGGCTACACCTTC. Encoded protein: CAWSGGDGYTF.

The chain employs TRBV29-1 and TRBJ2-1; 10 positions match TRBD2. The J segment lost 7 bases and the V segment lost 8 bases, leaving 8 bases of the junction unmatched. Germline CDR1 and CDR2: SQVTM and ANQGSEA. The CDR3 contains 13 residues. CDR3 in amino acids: CSLSGRNSNEQFF. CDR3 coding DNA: TGCAGCCTTAGCGGGAGGAACAGTAATGAGCAGTTCTTC.

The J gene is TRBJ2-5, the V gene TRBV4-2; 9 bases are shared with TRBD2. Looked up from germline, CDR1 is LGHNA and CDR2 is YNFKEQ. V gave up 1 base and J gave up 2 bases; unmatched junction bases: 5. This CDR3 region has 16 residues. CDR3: CASSQGVAGVQETQYF. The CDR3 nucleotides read TGTGCCAGCAGCCAAGGTGTAGCGGGGGTACAAGAGACCCAGTACTTC.

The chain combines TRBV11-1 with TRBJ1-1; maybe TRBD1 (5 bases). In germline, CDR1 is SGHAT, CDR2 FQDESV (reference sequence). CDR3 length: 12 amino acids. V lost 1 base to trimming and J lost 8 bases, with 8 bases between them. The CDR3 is CASSLETAEAFF. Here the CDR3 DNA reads TGTGCCAGCAGCTTAGAGACAGCCGAAGCTTTCTTT.

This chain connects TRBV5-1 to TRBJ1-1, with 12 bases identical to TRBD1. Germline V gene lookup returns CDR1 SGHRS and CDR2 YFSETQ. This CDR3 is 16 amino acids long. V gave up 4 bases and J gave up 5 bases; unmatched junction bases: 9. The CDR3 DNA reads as TGCGCCAGCAGCGTTACCGGGACAGGGGGCGGAACTGAAGCTTTCTTT. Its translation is CASSVTGTGGGTEAFF.

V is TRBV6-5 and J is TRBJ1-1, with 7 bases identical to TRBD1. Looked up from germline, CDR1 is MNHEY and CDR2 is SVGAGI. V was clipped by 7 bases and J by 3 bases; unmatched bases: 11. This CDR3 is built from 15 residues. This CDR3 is CASKPQGSADTEAFF. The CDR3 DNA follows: TGTGCCAGCAAACCACAGGGGTCGGCGGACACTGAAGCTTTCTTT.

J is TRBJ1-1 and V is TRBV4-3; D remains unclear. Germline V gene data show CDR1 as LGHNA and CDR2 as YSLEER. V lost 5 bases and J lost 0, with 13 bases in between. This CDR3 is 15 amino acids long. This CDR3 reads CASSASRALNTEAFF. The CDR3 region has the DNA TGCGCCAGCAGCGCTTCGAGGGCTTTGAACACTGAAGCTTTCTTT.

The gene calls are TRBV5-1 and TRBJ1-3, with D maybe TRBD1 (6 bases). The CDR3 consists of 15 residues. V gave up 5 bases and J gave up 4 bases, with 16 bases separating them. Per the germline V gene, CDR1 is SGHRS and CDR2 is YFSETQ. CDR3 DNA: TGCGCCAGCAGTTCAACAGGGTATGAAGGAAACACCATATATTTT. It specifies CASSSTGYEGNTIYF.

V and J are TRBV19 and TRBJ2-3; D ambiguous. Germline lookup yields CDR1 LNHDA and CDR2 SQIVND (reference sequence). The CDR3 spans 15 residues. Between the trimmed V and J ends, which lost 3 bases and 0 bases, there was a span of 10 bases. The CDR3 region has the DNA TGTGCCAGTAGTATCCGACCGACGAGCACAGATACGCAGTATTTT. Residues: CASSIRPTSTDTQYF.

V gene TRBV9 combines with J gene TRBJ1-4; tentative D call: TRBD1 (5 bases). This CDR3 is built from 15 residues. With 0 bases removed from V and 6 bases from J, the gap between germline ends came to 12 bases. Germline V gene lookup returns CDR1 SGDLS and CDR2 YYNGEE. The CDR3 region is CASSVGAGRDEKLFF. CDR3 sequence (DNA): TGTGCCAGCAGCGTAGGAGCAGGGCGGGATGAAAAACTGTTTTTT.

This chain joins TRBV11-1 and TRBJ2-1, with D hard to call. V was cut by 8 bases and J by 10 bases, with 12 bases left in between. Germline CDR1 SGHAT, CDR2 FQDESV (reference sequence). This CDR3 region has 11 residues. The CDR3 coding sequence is TGTGCCAGCGCTGGCTTTCAGGAGCAGTTCTTC. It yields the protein CASAGFQEQFF.